Sequencing of this T cell receptor (beta chain) was carried out in a study of cytomegalovirus exposure and HLA in healthy donors. Across the study: Assignment to the Caucasian-associated ancestry cluster applied to approximately 80% of the roughly 410 genotyped donors. Whole-study findings and limits: Another analysis was done later, and it associated more than 15,000 TCR beta sequences with HLA alleles at 0.05 false discovery rate. Later genetic work tied a missense DCLRE1C variant to beta-chain V and J trimming. Most subjects had HLA-A and HLA-B alleles reportedly predicted accurately by TCR beta sequences.

Germline V gene sequence: CDR1 SGHRS, CDR2 YFSETQ. Deletions cut 1 base from V and 1 base from J, with 8 bases between. The length of the CDR3 is 14 residues. The PCR employed 60 Vbeta primers together with 13 Jbeta primers. TCRdb's table, derived via immunoSEQ multiplex PCR, lists solely in-frame clones and lacks some. The sample carries around 77,000 clones, approximately 78% recorded once. This clone was observed a single time. Its antigen is not identified. This TCR derives from a man aged 40-49 years in good health and CMV-seronegative. The sample comprised PBMCs. This chain uses TRBV5-1 with TRBJ1-1; no firm D call. The CDR3 loop is CASSLSHSNTEAFF. The CDR3 bases are TGCGCCAGCAGCTTGAGTCACTCGAACACTGAAGCTTTCTTT.